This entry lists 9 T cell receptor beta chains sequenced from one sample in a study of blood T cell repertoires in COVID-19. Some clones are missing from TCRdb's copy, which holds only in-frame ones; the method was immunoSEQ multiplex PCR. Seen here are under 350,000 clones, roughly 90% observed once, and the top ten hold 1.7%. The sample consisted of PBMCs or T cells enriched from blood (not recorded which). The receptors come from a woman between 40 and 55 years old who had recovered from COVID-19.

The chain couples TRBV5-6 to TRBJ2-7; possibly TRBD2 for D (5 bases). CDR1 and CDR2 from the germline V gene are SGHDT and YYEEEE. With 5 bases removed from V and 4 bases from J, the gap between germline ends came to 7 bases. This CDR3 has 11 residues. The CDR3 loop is CASSTGYEQYF. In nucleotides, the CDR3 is TGTGCCAGCAGTACGGGATACGAGCAGTACTTC.

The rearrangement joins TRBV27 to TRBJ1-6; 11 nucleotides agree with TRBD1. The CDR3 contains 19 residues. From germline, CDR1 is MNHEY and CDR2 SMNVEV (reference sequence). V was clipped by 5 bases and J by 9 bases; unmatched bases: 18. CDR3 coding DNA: TGTGCCAGCAGTCGCCGGACAGGGGGCAACCTCAGGCCAATTTCACCCCTCCACTTT. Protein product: CASSRRTGGNLRPISPLHF.

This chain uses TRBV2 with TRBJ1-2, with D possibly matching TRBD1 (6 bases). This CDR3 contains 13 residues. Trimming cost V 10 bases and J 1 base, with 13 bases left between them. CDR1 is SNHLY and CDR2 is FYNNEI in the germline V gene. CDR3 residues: CAITDSINYGYTF. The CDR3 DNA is TGTGCCATTACGGACAGTATTAACTATGGCTACACCTTC.

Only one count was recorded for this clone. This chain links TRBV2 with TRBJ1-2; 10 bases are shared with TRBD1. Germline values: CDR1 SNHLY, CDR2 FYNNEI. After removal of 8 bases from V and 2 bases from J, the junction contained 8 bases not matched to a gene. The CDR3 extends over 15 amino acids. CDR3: CASLPGQGLNYGYTF. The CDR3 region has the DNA TGTGCCAGCCTTCCGGGACAGGGGCTCAACTATGGCTACACCTTC.

The CDR3 loop is CASSKEKTNYGYTF. The DNA of the CDR3 is TGTGCCAGTAGTAAGGAGAAAACTAACTATGGCTACACCTTC. This chain joins TRBV19 and TRBJ1-2, with D unclear. The CDR3 has 14 residues. Deletions cut 4 bases from V and 0 bases from J, with 9 bases between. From germline, CDR1 is LNHDA and CDR2 SQIVND (reference sequence).

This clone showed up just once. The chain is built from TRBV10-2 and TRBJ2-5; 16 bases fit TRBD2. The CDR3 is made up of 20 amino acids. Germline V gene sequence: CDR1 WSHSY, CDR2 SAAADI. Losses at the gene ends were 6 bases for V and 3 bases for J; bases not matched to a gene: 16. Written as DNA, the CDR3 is TGCGCCAGCAGCCTATTGGGACTAGCGGGAGGGTCGGAAGAGAAAGAGACCCAGTACTTC. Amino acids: CASSLLGLAGGSEEKETQYF.

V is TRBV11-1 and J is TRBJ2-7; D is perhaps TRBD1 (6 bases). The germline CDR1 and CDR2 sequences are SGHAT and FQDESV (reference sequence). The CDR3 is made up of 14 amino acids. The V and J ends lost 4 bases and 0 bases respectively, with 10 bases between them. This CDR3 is CASSSDRSSYEQYF. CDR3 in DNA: TGTGCCAGCAGCTCTGACAGGAGCTCCTACGAGCAGTACTTC.

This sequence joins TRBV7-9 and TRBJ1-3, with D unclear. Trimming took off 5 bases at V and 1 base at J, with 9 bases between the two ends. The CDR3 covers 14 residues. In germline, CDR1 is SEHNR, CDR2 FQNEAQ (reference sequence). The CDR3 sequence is CASSAAVSGNTIYF. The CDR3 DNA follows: TGTGCCAGCAGCGCCGCGGTGTCTGGAAACACCATATATTTT.

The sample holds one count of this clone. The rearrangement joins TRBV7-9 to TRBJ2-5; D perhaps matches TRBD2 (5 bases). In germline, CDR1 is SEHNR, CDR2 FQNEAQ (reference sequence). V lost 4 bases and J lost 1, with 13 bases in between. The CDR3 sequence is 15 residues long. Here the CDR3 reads CASSSDWSGQETQYF. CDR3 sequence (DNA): TGTGCCAGCAGCTCGGACTGGAGTGGCCAAGAGACCCAGTACTTC.